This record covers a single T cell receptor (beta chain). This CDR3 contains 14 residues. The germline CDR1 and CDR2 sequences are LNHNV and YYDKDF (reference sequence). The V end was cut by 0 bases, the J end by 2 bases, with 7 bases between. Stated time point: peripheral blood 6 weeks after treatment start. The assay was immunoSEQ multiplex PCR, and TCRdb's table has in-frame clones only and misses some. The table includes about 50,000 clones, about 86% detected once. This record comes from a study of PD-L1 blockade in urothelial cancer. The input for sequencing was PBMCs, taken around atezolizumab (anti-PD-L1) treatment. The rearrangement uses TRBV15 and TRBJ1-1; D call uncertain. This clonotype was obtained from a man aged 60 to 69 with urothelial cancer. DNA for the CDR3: TGTGCCACCAGCAGAGATACAGCCAACACTGAAGCTTTCTTT. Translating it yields CATSRDTANTEAFF. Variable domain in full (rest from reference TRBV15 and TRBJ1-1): DAMVIQNPRYQVTQFGKPVTLSCSQTLNHNVMYWYQQKSSQAPKLLFHYYDKDFNNEADTPDNFQSRRPNTSFCFLDIRSPGLGDTAMYLCATSRDTANTEAFFGQGTRLTVV.